This TCR beta chain comes out of a study of CD8 T cells in Susac syndrome. Turning to the study itself: Among the sequenced Susac syndrome patients, more than five had active disease while eight were in remission.

A remark on this clonotype: Its antigen is not identified.

Notes on the study in general: In Susac syndrome, CD4+ T cell repertoires lacked any clonal expansion.

This CDR3 contains 15 residues. J gave up 8 bases and V 4 bases, and 11 bases lay outside the gene matches. CDR1 and CDR2 (germline): LGHDT, YNNKEL (reference sequence). RNA amounts of roughly 0.45 to 1 ug underwent reverse transcription with random hexamers. TCRdb processed the immunoSEQ multiplex PCR reads anew with MiXCR; each CDR3 protein has one entry. The repertoire includes about 240,000 distinct CDR3 sequences, almost 97% of them detected once, and around 0.093% sits in the top ten. The diagnostic criteria for definite or probable disease, as recently defined, were met by the patients with Susac syndrome.

The chain employs TRBV3-1 and TRBJ2-1; TRBD2 matches 7 bases. The source is a human donor with Susac syndrome. Material: CD4+ T cells from PBMCs. The CDR3 DNA sequence: TGTGCCAGCAGCCGGGTGGCGGGAGATCGAGATGAGCAGTTCTTC. Residues: CASSRVAGDRDEQFF.